The present TCR beta chain was sequenced within a study of shared clonotypes between healthy human individuals. Overall study context: Donors consisted of two women and a few men between 18 and 49.

In replicate PCRs of sorted subsets, roughly 210 ng DNA, tens of thousands of T cell genomes, was used. The data were produced by immunoSEQ multiplex PCR, yet TCRdb's version contains in-frame clones alone and is incomplete. The repertoire holds about 2 million clones, with roughly 94% as singletons. Overall study findings and caveats: Clonotype sharing among the donors was expected to vary with sequencing depth. Between a handful of donors, naive CD4 clonotypes were shared at a level of around 4.9%.

On this clone itself: Its matching antigen is unknown.

This TCR derives from a young man in good health. Material for sequencing was naive CD4+ T cells sorted from blood. Subset of the sample: CD45RA+ positively selected.

CDR3 sequence: CASSFFAWDEQYF. Written as DNA, the CDR3 is TGTGCCAGCAGTTTCTTCGCTTGGGACGAGCAGTACTTC. V usage is TRBV28 and J usage is TRBJ2-7, with D unresolved. Trimming cost V 3 bases and J 5 bases, with 11 bases left between them. This CDR3 spans 13 amino acids. Looked up from germline, CDR1 is MDHEN and CDR2 is SYDVKM.